A selection of T cell receptor beta chains follows, all from one sample in a study of blood T cell repertoires in COVID-19. Generated by immunoSEQ multiplex PCR, the TCRdb table keeps only in-frame clones and is missing some. The sample includes 140,000 to 150,000 clones, 70% to 90% seen only once; the top ten take roughly 2.6%. The sample comprised peripheral blood. The receptors originated from a human donor with acute or convalescent COVID-19. The donor label of this sample is uncertain. Each CDR3 is given with its conserved first and last residue. The D gene is left open where the match is weak. Not every row has a clone size; where given, it reads once, few, many or a size class.

abundance	v_gene	len	j_gene	d_gene	CDR3aa	CDR3nt
.	TRBV7-9	15	TRBJ1-5	.	CASSPGHTSNQPQHF	TGTGCCAGCAGCCCAGGACATACGAGCAATCAGCCCCAGCATTTT
.	TRBV6-2/TRBV6-3	13	TRBJ1-4	.	CASSMMENGKLFF	TGTGCCAGCAGCATGATGGAGAACGGAAAACTGTTTTTT
.	TRBV5-8	15	TRBJ1-4	.	CASSYLRGGSEKLFF	TGTGCCAGCAGCTACCTTCGAGGGGGAAGTGAAAAACTGTTTTTT
.	TRBV28	14	TRBJ1-5	.	CASSLPGVNQPQHF	TGTGCCAGCAGTTTACCGGGGGTCAATCAGCCCCAGCATTTT
.	TRBV28	11	TRBJ1-5	.	CASSLTGTQHF	TGTGCCAGCAGTTTAACGGGGACCCAGCATTTT
.	TRBV30	11	TRBJ1-1	.	CAWSVEVEAFF	TGTGCCTGGAGTGTGGAGGTTGAAGCTTTCTTT
.	TRBV7-2	15	TRBJ1-1	.	CASSPGGSLNTEAFF	TGTGCCAGCAGCCCCGGAGGTAGTTTGAACACTGAAGCTTTCTTT
.	TRBV9	15	TRBJ2-3	TRBD1	CASSVRQGETDTQYF	TGTGCCAGCAGCGTAAGACAGGGGGAGACAGATACGCAGTATTTT
.	TRBV7-2	16	TRBJ2-5	TRBD2	CASSLETSGPLLAQYF	TGTGCCAGCAGCTTAGAGACTAGCGGGCCGCTATTGGCCCAGTACTTC
.	TRBV30	16	TRBJ1-4	.	CAWSGSGVATNEKLFF	TGTGCCTGGAGTGGTAGCGGAGTGGCAACTAATGAAAAACTGTTTTTT
few	TRBV5-4	16	TRBJ2-4	.	CASSLGGVRAKNIQYF	TGTGCCAGCAGCTTGGGCGGGGTTCGGGCCAAAAACATTCAGTACTTC
.	TRBV5-6	14	TRBJ2-2	.	CASSLGARTGELFF	TGTGCCAGCAGCTTGGGGGCCCGGACCGGGGAGCTGTTTTTT
.	TRBV6-1	15	TRBJ1-3	.	CASSEQGRLGNTIYF	TGTGCCAGCAGTGAACAGGGGCGACTTGGAAACACCATATATTTT
.	TRBV19	17	TRBJ2-1	TRBD2	CASSTLLAGPSYNEQFF	TGTGCCAGTAGTACACTACTAGCGGGACCCTCCTACAATGAGCAGTTCTTC
.	TRBV24-1	15	TRBJ2-1	TRBD2	CATSGFPGLDNEQFF	TGTGCCACCAGTGGGTTTCCGGGACTAGACAATGAGCAGTTCTTC
.	TRBV9	12	TRBJ2-2	.	CASNSPGGELFF	TGTGCCAGCAACTCCCCGGGGGGGGAGCTGTTTTTT
.	TRBV2	14	TRBJ1-6	.	CASSDRVRDSPLHF	TGTGCCAGCAGCGACCGGGTTCGAGATTCACCCCTCCACTTT
.	TRBV19	15	TRBJ2-3	.	CASSMGLGSTDTQYF	TGTGCCAGTAGTATGGGTCTAGGTAGCACAGATACGCAGTATTTT
.	TRBV5-3	17	TRBJ1-5	TRBD1	CARSLVTGQGSGQPQHF	TGTGCCAGAAGCTTGGTAACGGGACAGGGGAGCGGTCAGCCCCAGCATTTT
.	TRBV7-3	15	TRBJ2-3	TRBD2	CASSRLAGRTDTQYF	TGTGCCAGCAGCCGACTAGCGGGGCGCACAGATACGCAGTATTTT
.	TRBV10-3	13	TRBJ2-1	TRBD2	CAIQGGGTREQFF	TGTGCCATCCAAGGCGGGGGGACGCGGGAGCAGTTCTTC
.	TRBV7-2	14	TRBJ2-3	TRBD2	CASSLGLALDTQYF	TGTGCCAGCAGCTTGGGACTAGCCTTGGATACGCAGTATTTT
few	TRBV6-5	13	TRBJ2-2	.	CASSYARTGELFF	TGTGCCAGCAGTTACGCTCGGACCGGGGAGCTGTTTTTT
.	TRBV5-8	14	TRBJ1-1	.	CASSFRSAMGAAFF	TGTGCCAGCAGCTTCCGGTCGGCCATGGGGGCGGCTTTCTTT
.	TRBV27	18	TRBJ1-4	TRBD1	CASRPDRGDRLVDEKLFF	TGTGCCAGCCGCCCCGACAGGGGCGATCGTTTAGTGGATGAAAAACTGTTTTTT
.	TRBV18	15	TRBJ1-2	.	CASSPLMGADYGYTF	TGTGCCAGCTCACCATTAATGGGGGCGGACTATGGCTACACCTTC